This T cell receptor beta chain was identified during a study of shared clonotypes between healthy human individuals. General study results and limits: Compared with clonotypes that all four donors shared, non-shared clonotypes had lower generation probabilities.

Regarding this clone: Its specificity is not known. The sample contains more than one DNA sequence encoding this CDR3.

V lost 0 bases, J lost 2 bases, and 11 bases lay in between. This CDR3 is built from 15 residues. Germline V lookup: CDR1 SGHRS, CDR2 YFSETQ. The investigators split CD4+ cells into a CD45RA+ naive subset and a CD45RA-negative memory subset. Measured with immunoSEQ multiplex PCR; TCRdb has only the in-frame clones, and not every one. The profile covers over 1.4 million clones, with roughly 96% appearing a single time and over 1% taken by the ten largest. The specimen sequenced was naive CD4+ T cells sorted from blood. Subset: CD45RA+ positively selected. The receptor was derived from a man aged 30 to 39 in good health. The V and J genes are TRBV5-1 and TRBJ2-5; the D call may be TRBD1 or TRBD2 (5 bases each). The CDR3 coding sequence is TGCGCCAGCAGCTTGGCCGGGACCAAACAAGAGACCCAGTACTTC. This encodes CASSLAGTKQETQYF.